A single T cell receptor (beta chain) is shown here with its context. TCRdb's table, derived via immunoSEQ multiplex PCR, lists solely in-frame clones and lacks some. The sample includes about 110,000 clones, approximately 80% seen only once; the top ten take approximately 9%. This sample is drawn from a study of blood T cell repertoires in COVID-19. Study as a whole: The United States, Italy and Spain supplied acute and convalescent COVID-19 samples. The cDNA or gDNA used as material had been derived from T cells, B-cell-depleted T cells, or PBMCs.

Germline CDR1 reads MNHEY; CDR2 reads SVGAGI. V lost 6 bases, J lost 9 bases, and 18 bases lay in between. CDR3 size: 14 residues. V and J are TRBV6-5 and TRBJ2-1, with a weak D call TRBD2 (6 bases). The sequence derives from a woman in her 70s with acute or convalescent COVID-19. Material for sequencing was peripheral blood. CDR3 sequence reads: CASRTNLGTPEQFF. The CDR3 DNA reads as TGTGCCAGCAGAACCAACCTAGGGACTCCTGAGCAGTTCTTC.